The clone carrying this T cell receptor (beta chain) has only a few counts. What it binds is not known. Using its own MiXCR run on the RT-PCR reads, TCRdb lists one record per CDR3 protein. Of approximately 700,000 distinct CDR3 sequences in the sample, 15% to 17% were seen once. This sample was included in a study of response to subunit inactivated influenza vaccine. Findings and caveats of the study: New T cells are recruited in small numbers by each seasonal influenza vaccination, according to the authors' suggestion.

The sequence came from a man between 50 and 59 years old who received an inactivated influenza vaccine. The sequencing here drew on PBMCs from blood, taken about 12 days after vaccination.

The CDR3 protein is CSAPGAGYTF. Here the CDR3 DNA reads TGCAGTGCCCCCGGGGCGGGCTACACCTTC. The V and J genes are TRBV20-1 and TRBJ1-2, with D maybe TRBD1 (5 bases). Trimming left V 6 bases short and J 8 bases short, with 10 bases between. Germline V gives CDR1 DFQATT, CDR2 SNEGSKA (reference sequence). The CDR3 runs to 10 residues.